The 26 T cell receptor beta chains in this list originate from one sample, sequenced in a study of T cells in Graves' hyperthyroidism and ophthalmopathy. TCR beta CDR3 regions were amplified from RNA. The HTBI primer set drove a first-round RT-PCR of the TCR CDR3. Each CDR3 protein is one row after TCRdb ran MiXCR on the multiplex PCR reads. The repertoire includes around 350,000 distinct CDR3 sequences, roughly 14% of them detected once, and 28% sits in the top ten. Sequenced: blood. The receptor source for this set is a woman aged 18 to 35 with Graves' hyperthyroidism that later progressed to Graves' ophthalmopathy.

The chain joins TRBV28 to TRBJ2-1; 8 bases are a match to TRBD2. V lost 5 bases, J lost 7 bases, and 13 bases stayed unmatched. This CDR3 has 16 amino acids. Looked up from germline, CDR1 is MDHEN and CDR2 is SYDVKM. CDR3 bases: TGTGCCAGCAGTCTTTCAAGTGGGCTAGCGGGTAATGAGCAGTTCTTC. This codes for CASSLSSGLAGNEQFF.

Many counts were recorded for this clonotype. The chain joins TRBV7-2 to TRBJ2-3; no clear D gene. The CDR3 extends over 13 amino acids. V lost 6 bases to trimming and J lost 2 bases, with 9 bases between them. Germline assignment: CDR1 SGHTA and CDR2 FQGNSA. CDR3 residues: CASSQVFTDTQYF. For the CDR3, the DNA is TGTGCCAGCAGTCAAGTCTTCACAGATACGCAGTATTTT.

This clonotype was recorded many times. The chain links TRBV20-1 to TRBJ2-5, with 7 bases lining up with TRBD2. The CDR3 loop spans 16 amino acids. The germline gives CDR1 DFQATT, CDR2 SNEGSKA (reference sequence). V was pared by 6 bases and J by 3 bases, with 16 bases of the junction left unmatched. CDR3 loop: CSAHVFGGSPEETQYF. CDR3 coding DNA: TGCAGTGCCCACGTGTTTGGCGGGAGTCCGGAAGAGACCCAGTACTTC.

The sample holds many counts of this clonotype. The CDR3 reads CASSPRTGLNTEAFF. The CDR3 coding sequence is TGTGCCAGCTCGCCTCGGACAGGGTTGAACACTGAAGCTTTCTTT. The chain couples TRBV18 to TRBJ1-1; 8 nucleotides agree with TRBD1. CDR1 is KGHSH and CDR2 is LQKENI in the germline V gene. Unmatched junction bases numbered 6, after V lost 6 bases and J lost 0 bases. This CDR3 comprises 15 residues.

This chain links TRBV15 with TRBJ2-3; 7 bases align to TRBD2. The junction had 4 bases not matched to a gene; V was cut back by 6 bases and J by 1 base. This CDR3 spans 14 amino acids. The germline CDR1 and CDR2 sequences are LNHNV and YYDKDF (reference sequence). The CDR3 here is CATSAGAGTDTQYF. The CDR3 region has the DNA TGTGCCACCAGTGCGGGAGCTGGCACAGATACGCAGTATTTT.

This clonotype was counted at least ten times. V is TRBV20-1 and J is TRBJ2-3; a possible D gene is TRBD2 (6 bases). V dropped 0 bases and J dropped 1 base, with 8 bases sitting between them. The length of the CDR3 is 14 residues. Germline-derived CDR1 and CDR2 are DFQATT and SNEGSKA (reference sequence). The CDR3 sequence is CSARDGGGTDTQYF. In DNA form, the CDR3 reads TGCAGTGCTAGAGATGGAGGGGGCACAGATACGCAGTATTTT.

This clonotype was seen repeatedly, ten times or more. The V call is TRBV6-2 or TRBV6-3, the J call TRBJ1-1; D unclear. The germline V gene encodes CDR1 MNHEY and CDR2 SVGEGT. This CDR3 is built from 14 residues. Trimming pared 2 bases from V and 2 bases from J, leaving 9 bases between. The CDR3 DNA is TGTGCCAGCAGTTACAGACGCCTAAACACTGAAGCTTTCTTT. Translating gives CASSYRRLNTEAFF.

This chain uses TRBV20-1 with TRBJ2-2, with D perhaps TRBD2 (6 bases). The CDR3 extends over 16 amino acids. V was cut by 0 bases and J by 4 bases, with 15 bases left in between. Germline V gene sequence: CDR1 DFQATT, CDR2 SNEGSKA (reference sequence). CDR3 in amino acids: CSAREEGRAGTGELFF. CDR3 in DNA: TGCAGTGCTAGAGAAGAAGGTAGAGCGGGCACCGGGGAGCTGTTTTTT.

This sequence joins TRBV30 and TRBJ2-7; TRBD2 might be the D (6 bases). The V gene's germline CDR1 is GTSNPN and CDR2 SVGIG (reference sequence). The CDR3 is made up of 15 amino acids. Trimming took off 1 base at V and 2 bases at J, with 15 bases between the two ends. The CDR3 bases are TGTGCCTGGAGTGGGGTCGGGACTGACACCTACGAGCAGTACTTC. This sequence encodes CAWSGVGTDTYEQYF.

Notes on this clonotype: The junction differs from germline at one of its ends, possibly a read error. The CDR3 DNA reads as TGTGCCACCAGTGATTCGACAGGCTCCTACGAGCAGTACTTC. This translates into CATSDSTGSYEQYF. This chain connects TRBV12-3 or TRBV12-4 to TRBJ2-7, with D perhaps matching TRBD1 (6 bases). The CDR3 is made up of 14 amino acids.

Ten or more counts support this clonotype. This rearrangement joins TRBV28 to TRBJ1-5, with D possibly matching TRBD1 (5 bases). The germline V gene has CDR1 MDHEN and CDR2 SYDVKM. CDR3 length: 15 residues. V was cut by 8 bases and J by 0 bases, with 14 bases left in between. The CDR3: CASCSGENSNQPQHF. CDR3 nucleotides: TGTGCCAGCTGTTCGGGGGAGAATAGCAATCAGCCCCAGCATTTT. Complete variable domain (other parts from reference TRBV28 and TRBJ1-5): DVKVTQSSRYLVKRTGEKVFLECVQDMDHENMFWYRQDPGLGLRLIYFSYDVKMKEKGDIPEGYSVSREKKERFSLILESASTNQTSMYLCASCSGENSNQPQHFGDGTRLSIL.

In this sample, this clonotype turned up many times. The chain recombines TRBV27 with TRBJ2-7, with TRBD1 matching 8 bases. Unmatched junction bases numbered 9, after V lost 5 bases and J lost 3 bases. This CDR3 has 15 amino acids. Germline lookup yields CDR1 MNHEY and CDR2 SMNVEV (reference sequence). CDR3 region: CASSPQGAAYYEQYF. In nucleotides, the CDR3 is TGTGCCAGCAGTCCGCAGGGGGCTGCCTACTACGAGCAGTACTTC.

Points on this clonotype: A much larger clone differs by one base, so this may be a read error. This sequence joins TRBV28 and TRBJ1-2; D might be TRBD1 (5 bases). V lost 6 bases to trimming and J lost 4 bases, with 18 bases between them. The CDR3 spans 15 residues. Looked up from germline, CDR1 is MDHEN and CDR2 is SYDVKM. The CDR3 DNA follows: TGTGCCAGCAGACCGGGGGTCTCGGGGTTCTATGGCTACACCTTC. It yields the protein CASRPGVSGFYGYTF.

This clonotype was found many times. This chain connects TRBV6-1 to TRBJ2-5; TRBD2 is a possible D gene (7 bases). CDR1 and CDR2 (germline): MNHNS, SASEGT. The V gene lost 5 bases and the J gene lost 2 bases, with 18 bases spanning the gap. The CDR3 runs 16 residues. CDR3 in DNA: TGTGCCAGCAGTTCCCTGGGGGGGCTGGGGCAAGAGACCCAGTACTTC. This gives the protein CASSSLGGLGQETQYF.

This clonotype was seen ten or more times. The chain carries TRBV11-2 and TRBJ2-2, with D uncertain. The V gene's germline CDR1 is SGHAT and CDR2 FQNNGV. V was shortened by 3 bases and J by 5 bases, with 13 bases between the two germline ends. The CDR3 runs to 15 residues. CDR3 protein: CASSFWITGTGELFF. CDR3 coding DNA: TGTGCCAGCAGCTTTTGGATTACCGGTACCGGGGAGCTGTTTTTT.

The chain links TRBV19 to TRBJ2-5, with D tentatively TRBD2 (5 bases). CDR1 and CDR2 (germline): LNHDA, SQIVND (reference sequence). The CDR3 is 14 residues long. Trimming pared 9 bases from V and 3 bases from J, leaving 17 bases between. The CDR3 region has the DNA TGTGCCAGCGCCGCCAATAGCGCCAAAGAGACCCAGTACTTC. This translates into CASAANSAKETQYF.

This clonotype was counted many times. This chain uses TRBV20-1 with TRBJ2-1, with 8 bases fitting TRBD2. This CDR3 is 15 amino acids long. After removal of 5 bases from V and 8 bases from J, the junction contained 14 bases not matched to a gene. CDR1 is DFQATT and CDR2 is SNEGSKA in the germline V gene (reference sequence). CDR3 amino acids: CSALGTRRSWDEQFF. CDR3 nucleotide sequence: TGCAGTGCTCTCGGGACTAGGAGGTCATGGGATGAGCAGTTCTTC.

The chain carries TRBV20-1 and TRBJ2-3, with a possible D match to TRBD2 (7 bases). Germline V gives CDR1 DFQATT, CDR2 SNEGSKA (reference sequence). V gave up 0 bases and J gave up 4 bases, with 17 bases separating them. CDR3 size: 16 residues. CDR3 sequence: CSARDLRGGASDTQYF. In nucleotides, the CDR3 is TGCAGTGCTAGAGATCTACGTGGGGGGGCATCAGATACGCAGTATTTT.

This clonotype appeared a few times. The J gene is TRBJ1-1, the V gene TRBV12-3 or TRBV12-4; D ambiguous. V lost 5 bases and J lost 1, with 5 bases in between. The length of the CDR3 is 12 residues. CDR3 sequence: CASSLWNTEAFF. Written as DNA, the CDR3 is TGTGCCAGCAGTCTGTGGAACACTGAAGCTTTCTTT.

Ten or more counts support this clonotype. This chain connects TRBV6-1 to TRBJ1-1, with a weak D call TRBD1 (5 bases). Trimming took off 5 bases at V and 1 base at J, with 11 bases between the two ends. Germline V gene data show CDR1 as MNHNS and CDR2 as SASEGT. There are 14 residues in the CDR3. CDR3 bases: TGTGCCAGCAGTTCAACACAGGCGAACACTGAAGCTTTCTTT. This translates into CASSSTQANTEAFF.

This clonotype was counted between two and nine times. The rearrangement joins TRBV7-3 to TRBJ2-3, with 10 bases matching TRBD1. The length of the CDR3 is 16 residues. CDR1 SGHTA and CDR2 FQGTGA come from the germline V gene. The V and J ends lost 7 bases and 4 bases, in that order; junction bases with no gene match: 11. Written as DNA, the CDR3 is TGTGCCAGCAACTCATCCAGACAGGGGGCTTCAGATACGCAGTATTTT. Encoded protein: CASNSSRQGASDTQYF.

In regard to this clonotype: A much larger clone differs by one base, so this may be a read error. This sequence joins TRBV2 and TRBJ1-4, with TRBD1 identical over 8 bases. The germline V gene encodes CDR1 SNHLY and CDR2 FYNNEI. The V and J ends lost 3 bases and 6 bases, in that order; junction bases with no gene match: 9. CDR3 length: 16 residues. In nucleotides, the CDR3 is TGTGCCAGCAGTGACGGGACAGGAGGAGCTGATGAAAAACTGTTTTTT. Translated: CASSDGTGGADEKLFF.

At least ten counts were recorded for this clonotype. V usage is TRBV11-2 and J usage is TRBJ1-2, with D unresolved. CDR1 is SGHAT and CDR2 is FQNNGV in the germline V gene. Trimming removed 3 bases at V and 7 bases at J, with 12 bases between. CDR3 length: 13 residues. The CDR3, as DNA: TGTGCCAGCAGCTTTCGGGAAAGTGCTGGCTACACCTTC. Its translation is CASSFRESAGYTF.

This clonotype was counted at least ten times. The chain is built from TRBV6-1 and TRBJ2-7, with 8 nucleotides matching TRBD2. Per germline, CDR1 MNHNS and CDR2 SASEGT. The CDR3 consists of 14 residues. J was trimmed by 2 bases and V by 5 bases; bases with no gene match: 5. The CDR3 bases are TGTGCCAGCAGTCCTAGCGGGTGGGCCTACGAGCAGTACTTC. It encodes CASSPSGWAYEQYF.

This clonotype was seen many times. The J gene is TRBJ2-1, the V gene TRBV28; 11 nucleotides line up with TRBD2. V dropped 8 bases and J dropped 15; count of bases not matched to a gene: 6. The germline V gene encodes CDR1 MDHEN and CDR2 SYDVKM. CDR3 size: 11 residues. The DNA for the CDR3 is TGTGCCAGCTCCTTAGCGGGAGGGCCGTTCTTC. Amino acid sequence: CASSLAGGPFF.

This clonotype occurred a few times. A read error is possible here, since a much larger clone lies one base away. The V call is TRBV20-1, the J call TRBJ2-7; D gene uncertain. CDR1 is DFQATT and CDR2 is SNEGSKA in the germline V gene (reference sequence). The CDR3 loop spans 14 amino acids. Here the CDR3 DNA reads TGCAGTGCTAGCCAACCGGGCGGTCACTACGAGCGGTACTTC. Protein: CSASQPGGHYERYF.